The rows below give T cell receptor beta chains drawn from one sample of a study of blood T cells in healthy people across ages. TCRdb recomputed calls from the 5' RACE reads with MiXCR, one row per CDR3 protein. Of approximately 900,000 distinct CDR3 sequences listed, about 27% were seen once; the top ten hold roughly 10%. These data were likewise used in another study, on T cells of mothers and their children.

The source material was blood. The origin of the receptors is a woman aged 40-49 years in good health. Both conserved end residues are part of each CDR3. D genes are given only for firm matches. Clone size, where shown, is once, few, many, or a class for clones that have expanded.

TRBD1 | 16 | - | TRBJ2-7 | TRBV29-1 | TGCAGCGTCCAGACCTCAGGGGGCTGGTATGGCTACGAGCAGTACTTC | CSVQTSGGWYGYEQYF
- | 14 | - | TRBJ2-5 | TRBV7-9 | TGTGCCAGCAGCTTCCCGACTGGGCGGGAGACCCAGTACTTC | CASSFPTGRETQYF
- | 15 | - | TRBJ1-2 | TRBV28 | TGTGCCCTACAAGGCGGGGCAGGGAACTCCTATGGCTACACCTTC | CALQGGAGNSYGYTF
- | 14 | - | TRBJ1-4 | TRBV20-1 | TGCAGTGCGTTACAGGCTCGGGCTAATGAAAAACTGTTTTTT | CSALQARANEKLFF
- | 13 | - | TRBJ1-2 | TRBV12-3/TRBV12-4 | TGTGCCAGCAGTCCGGGGACCGACTATAGCTACACCTTC | CASSPGTDYSYTF
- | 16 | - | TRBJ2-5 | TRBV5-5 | TGTGCCAGCAGCTTATTCCTAGGGGCAGGGCGAGAGACCCAGTACTTC | CASSLFLGAGRETQYF
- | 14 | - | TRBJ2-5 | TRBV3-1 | TGTGCCAGCAGCCAACTGACGGAGAAAGAGACCCAGTACTTC | CASSQLTEKETQYF
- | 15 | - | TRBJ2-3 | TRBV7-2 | TGTGCCAGCGTGGTCGGGGGCCGACCCACAGATACGCAGTATTTT | CASVVGGRPTDTQYF
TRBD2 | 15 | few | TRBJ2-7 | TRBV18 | TGTGCCAGCTCACCACCGCACGCAGGAGCGGGGGAGCAGTACTTC | CASSPPHAGAGEQYF
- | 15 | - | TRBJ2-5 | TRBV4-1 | TGCGCCAGCAGCCAAGGGGCAGGGGCGGGGGAGACCCAGTACTTC | CASSQGAGAGETQYF
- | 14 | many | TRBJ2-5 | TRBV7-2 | TGTGCCAGCAGCCAGGACACAGGGCAAGAGACCCAGTACTTC | CASSQDTGQETQYF
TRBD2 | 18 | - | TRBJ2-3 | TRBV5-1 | TGCGCCAGCAGCTTGTTTCTAGCGGGGGGGCTCGGCACAGATACACAGTATTTT | CASSLFLAGGLGTDTQYF
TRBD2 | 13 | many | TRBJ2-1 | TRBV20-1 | TGCAGTGCCGGGCCGGGGGGGCCGAATGAGCAGTTCTTC | CSAGPGGPNEQFF
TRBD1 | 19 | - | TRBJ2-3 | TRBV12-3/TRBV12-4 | TGTGCCAGCAACCCTGGGACAGGGATTTTCCTGAGACCCACAGATACGCAGTATTTT | CASNPGTGIFLRPTDTQYF
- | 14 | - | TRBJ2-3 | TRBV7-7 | TGTGCTAGCAGCTCGAACCCCACGACAGATACGCAGTATTTT | CASSSNPTTDTQYF
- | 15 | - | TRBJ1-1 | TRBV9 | TGTGCCAGCAGCGGGGCTGGGACTCGTGGAACTGAAGCTTTCTTT | CASSGAGTRGTEAFF
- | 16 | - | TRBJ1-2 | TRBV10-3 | TGTGCCATCAGTGAGGGTCAGGACGTAGGTCTGTATGGCTACACCTTC | CAISEGQDVGLYGYTF
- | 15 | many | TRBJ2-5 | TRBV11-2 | TGTGCCAGCAGCGCCCGACGGACAGTTCAAGAGACCCAGTACTTC | CASSARRTVQETQYF
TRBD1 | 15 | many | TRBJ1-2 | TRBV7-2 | TGTGCCAGCAGCTTCGGACAGGACCATAACTATGGCTACACCTTC | CASSFGQDHNYGYTF
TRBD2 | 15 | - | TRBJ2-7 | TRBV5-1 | TGCGCCAGCAGCTTGGGGGGACTACCTAGTTACGAGCAGTACTTC | CASSLGGLPSYEQYF